This TCR beta chain comes out of a study of CD8+ T cells in alopecia areata. Background on the study: Among treated patients, oral tofacitinib was administered at 5 to 10 mg twice daily. General observations from the study: Lesional scalp, notably in alopecia totalis/universalis, had clonality above that of normal scalp.

The CDR3 spans 18 residues. Germline CDR1 SEHNR, CDR2 FQNEAQ (reference sequence). V lost 1 base to trimming and J lost 2 bases; unmatched junction nucleotides: 7. Treatment here: oral pan-JAK inhibitor, 5-10 mg twice daily. It was from PBMCs that CD4+ and CD8+ T cells were sorted. RNA was extracted and reverse transcribed into cDNA as the sequencing template. Profiled with immunoSEQ multiplex PCR; TCRdb holds only in-frame clones, not every one. The sample lists some 100,000 clones, 50% to 75% seen once, with just under 30% in the top ten. Points on this clone: Its antigen remains unknown.

The sequence derives from a human donor with alopecia areata. The input for sequencing was CD8+ T cells sorted from blood, taken at week 4, from a patient treated with tofacitinib. V usage is TRBV7-9 and J usage is TRBJ2-3; 12 positions agree with TRBD2. CDR3 nucleotide sequence: TGTGCCAGCAGCTTAGGCGAGACTAGCGGGGGACCCACAGATACGCAGTATTTT. It translates to CASSLGETSGGPTDTQYF.